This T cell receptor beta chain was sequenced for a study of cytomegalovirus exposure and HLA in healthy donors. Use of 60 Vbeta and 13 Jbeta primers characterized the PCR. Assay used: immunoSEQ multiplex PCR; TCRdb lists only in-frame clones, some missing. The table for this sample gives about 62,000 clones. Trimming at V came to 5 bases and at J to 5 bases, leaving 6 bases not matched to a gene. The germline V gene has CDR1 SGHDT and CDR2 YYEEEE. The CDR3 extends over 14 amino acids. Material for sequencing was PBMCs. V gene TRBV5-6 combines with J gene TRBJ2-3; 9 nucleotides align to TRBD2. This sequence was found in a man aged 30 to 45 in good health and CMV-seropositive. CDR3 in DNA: TGTGCCAGCAGAATTAGCGGGAGCGGAGATACGCAGTATTTT. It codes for CASRISGSGDTQYF.